The 28 T cell receptor beta chains reported below all come from one sample, sequenced in a study of cytomegalovirus exposure and HLA in healthy donors. Repertoires were generated with immunoSEQ multiplex PCR, while TCRdb's copy carries only in-frame clones and drops some. The repertoire includes about 150,000 clones, 75% to 90% of them detected once, and 20% to 25% sits in the top ten. The sequencing sample was made of PBMCs. The receptors were sampled from a man younger than 35 in good health and CMV-seropositive.

The V call is TRBV30, the J call TRBJ2-2; 11 bases match TRBD2. The CDR3 runs to 19 residues. V lost 7 bases to trimming and J lost 4 bases; unmatched junction nucleotides: 20. The germline V gene encodes CDR1 GTSNPN and CDR2 SVGIG (reference sequence). CDR3 sequence: CASPRGLLAGGPGTGELFF. DNA of the CDR3: TGTGCCTCCCCCAGAGGCCTGTTAGCGGGAGGGCCGGGCACCGGGGAGCTGTTTTTT. The whole variable domain, filled in from reference TRBV30 and TRBJ2-2, reads SQTIHQWPATLVQPVGSPLSLECTVEGTSNPNLYWYRQAAGRGLQLLFYSVGIGQISSEVPQNLSASRPQDRQFILSSKKLLLSDSGFYLCASPRGLLAGGPGTGELFFGEGSRLTVL.

The chain couples TRBV7-3 to TRBJ2-2, with 10 bases aligning to TRBD2. CDR3 length: 15 amino acids. Trimming removed 3 bases from V and 5 bases from J; junction bases left unmatched: 3. CDR1 is SGHTA, CDR2 FQGTGA, per germline. The DNA of the CDR3 is TGTGCCAGCAGCTTGGTAGCGGGGGGTACCGGGGAGCTGTTTTTT. Amino acid sequence: CASSLVAGGTGELFF.

This chain uses TRBV7-3 with TRBJ2-3, with 8 positions matching TRBD2. The CDR3 runs 16 residues. With V trimmed by 5 bases and J by 0 bases, 7 bases remained unmatched. Germline values: CDR1 SGHTA, CDR2 FQGTGA. The CDR3 nucleotides read TGTGCCAGCAGCCAGGGGTCTAGCGGGAGCACAGATACGCAGTATTTT. Translated: CASSQGSSGSTDTQYF.

J is TRBJ2-7 and V is TRBV4-3; a possible D gene is TRBD1 (7 bases). Germline lookup yields CDR1 LGHNA and CDR2 YSLEER. V shed 3 bases and J shed 3 bases, with 15 bases lying between them. This CDR3 region has 15 residues. CDR3 region: CASSQLQGGDYEQYF. The CDR3 DNA is TGCGCCAGCAGCCAGCTCCAGGGGGGAGACTACGAGCAGTACTTC.

The chain is built from TRBV7-6 and TRBJ1-6; TRBD1 aligns across 9 bases. CDR1 is SGHVS, CDR2 FNYEAQ, per germline. This CDR3 is 14 amino acids long. V was clipped by 5 bases and J by 10 bases; unmatched bases: 6. In nucleotides, the CDR3 is TGTGCCAGCAGCCTACAGGGGGCTCGATCACCCCTCCACTTT. Its protein product is CASSLQGARSPLHF. Drawing the rest from reference TRBV7-6 and TRBJ1-6, the complete variable domain is GAGVSQSPRYKVTKRGQDVALRCDPISGHVSLYWYRQALGQGPEFLTYFNYEAQQDKSGLPNDRFSAERPEGSISTLTIQRTEQRDSAMYRCASSLQGARSPLHFGNGTRLTVT.

V gene TRBV7-2 combines with J gene TRBJ1-5; D remains ambiguous. The CDR3 extends over 17 amino acids. CDR1 is SGHTA and CDR2 is FQGNSA in the germline V gene. V gave up 5 bases and J gave up 3 bases, with 20 bases separating them. The CDR3 DNA sequence: TGTGCCAGCAGCCCGAGAAACCCCCAAGGAGACAATCAGCCCCAGCATTTT. Protein sequence: CASSPRNPQGDNQPQHF.

The rearrangement links TRBV27 to TRBJ2-1; 10 positions agree with TRBD2. The CDR3 is made up of 15 amino acids. After removal of 7 bases from V and 9 bases from J, the junction contained 12 bases not matched to a gene. The germline V gene encodes CDR1 MNHEY and CDR2 SMNVEV (reference sequence). The CDR3 here is CASKEAGGPTPEQFF. The CDR3 nucleotides read TGTGCCAGCAAGGAAGCGGGAGGGCCAACCCCTGAGCAGTTCTTC.

The genes are TRBV7-2 and TRBJ1-1, with D perhaps TRBD1 (5 bases). Germline CDR1 is SGHTA and CDR2 is FQGNSA. The CDR3 consists of 16 residues. The ends were cut back, 0 bases at V and 4 bases at J, with 15 bases in the middle. This CDR3 is CASSLALSQGGTEAFF. CDR3 in DNA: TGTGCCAGCAGCTTAGCGCTTAGTCAGGGAGGCACTGAAGCTTTCTTT.

This clone is a singleton in its sample. The CDR3 DNA sequence: TGTGCCATCAGTGGGACAGGGGGAGAGGAAAAACTGTTTTTT. It is translated as CAISGTGGEEKLFF. This sequence joins TRBV10-3 and TRBJ1-4, with 10 bases lining up with TRBD1. V trimming: 4 bases; J trimming: 8 bases; junction bases outside the gene matches: 4. Per the germline V gene, CDR1 is ENHRY and CDR2 is SYGVKD. The CDR3 has 14 residues.

This chain links TRBV5-6 with TRBJ1-1; D gene unclear. The CDR3 runs 15 residues. Looked up from germline, CDR1 is SGHDT and CDR2 is YYEEEE. Trimming took 2 bases from V and 5 from J, leaving 16 bases between them. CDR3 residues: CASSFMANGETEAFF. In DNA, the CDR3 is TGTGCCAGCAGCTTCATGGCTAATGGGGAGACTGAAGCTTTCTTT.

The V call is TRBV27, the J call TRBJ1-1; 10 bases map to TRBD1. Germline V gives CDR1 MNHEY, CDR2 SMNVEV (reference sequence). This CDR3 comprises 16 residues. J lost 5 bases, V lost 5 bases, and 11 bases had no gene match. CDR3 loop: CASSPRQGALRTEAFF. As DNA, the CDR3 is TGTGCCAGCAGTCCCCGACAGGGGGCGCTGCGGACTGAAGCTTTCTTT.

The chain uses TRBV7-3 and TRBJ1-1; tentative D call: TRBD1 (6 bases). This CDR3 has 14 amino acids. Trimming took off 5 bases at V and 1 base at J, with 11 bases between the two ends. Germline lookup yields CDR1 SGHTA and CDR2 FQGTGA. The CDR3 nucleotides read TGTGCCAGCAGCCTGAACAGGGAGAACACTGAAGCTTTCTTT. Its protein is CASSLNRENTEAFF.

The chain joins TRBV9 to TRBJ2-7; 8 bases are shared with TRBD2. Germline CDR1 is SGDLS and CDR2 is YYNGEE. J gave up 2 bases and V 0 bases, and 10 bases lay outside the gene matches. The CDR3 has 17 amino acids. CDR3 residues: CASSVAEGAGDPYEQYF. The CDR3 coding sequence is TGTGCCAGCAGCGTAGCTGAAGGAGCGGGAGATCCCTACGAGCAGTACTTC.

The chain combines TRBV15 with TRBJ1-2, with D perhaps TRBD1 (5 bases). Germline assignment: CDR1 LNHNV and CDR2 YYDKDF (reference sequence). There are 16 residues in the CDR3. V lost 5 bases and J 4 bases, leaving 20 bases between the germline ends. CDR3 coding DNA: TGTGCCACCAGCCCGCGACCGGGGTCGGGACTCTATGGCTACACCTTC. This gives the protein CATSPRPGSGLYGYTF.

The chain couples TRBV30 to TRBJ1-3; no clear D. V was pared by 0 bases and J by 1 base, with 4 bases between. Germline lookup yields CDR1 GTSNPN and CDR2 SVGIG (reference sequence). This CDR3 is 13 amino acids long. The CDR3, as DNA: TGTGCCTGGAGTGTTCAATCTGGAAACACCATATATTTT. Its protein is CAWSVQSGNTIYF.

The table lists this clone with a few counts. The genes are TRBV7-3 and TRBJ2-7, with D unclear. Trimming removed 5 bases from V and 0 bases from J, with 14 bases in between. CDR3 length: 15 amino acids. CDR1 SGHTA and CDR2 FQGTGA come from the germline V gene. The CDR3 sequence: CASSLYPASSYEQYF. The CDR3 DNA is TGTGCCAGCAGCCTATACCCCGCGAGCTCCTACGAGCAGTACTTC.

This chain uses TRBV7-2 with TRBJ1-1; 7 bases fit TRBD1. Germline loops: CDR1 SGHTA, CDR2 FQGNSA. This CDR3 comprises 14 residues. V lost 5 bases and J lost 4; bases outside the gene matches: 7. This CDR3 reads CASSPNRGSTEAFF. In DNA, the CDR3 is TGTGCCAGCAGCCCCAACAGGGGTAGCACTGAAGCTTTCTTT.

This rearrangement joins TRBV29-1 to TRBJ1-2, with 7 positions matching TRBD1. V dropped 7 bases and J dropped 8; count of bases not matched to a gene: 22. Germline V gives CDR1 SQVTM, CDR2 ANQGSEA. This CDR3 contains 16 residues. The CDR3 spells CSAPVGGQTPSGGYTF. The CDR3 bases are TGCAGCGCCCCTGTCGGGGGACAGACCCCTTCGGGCGGCTACACCTTC.

The chain is built from TRBV4-3 and TRBJ2-3; a possible D gene is TRBD2 (6 bases). The length of the CDR3 is 17 residues. V was pared by 5 bases and J by 4 bases, with 22 bases between. Germline V gene lookup returns CDR1 LGHNA and CDR2 YSLEER. This CDR3 reads CASSCPMGGLSSDTQYF. In nucleotides, the CDR3 is TGCGCCAGCAGCTGCCCTATGGGGGGTCTAAGTTCAGATACGCAGTATTTT.

J is TRBJ2-5 and V is TRBV13, with 8 bases that match TRBD1. CDR3 size: 17 residues. V shed 4 bases, J shed 5 bases, and the junction held 15 bases outside the gene matches. Germline V gene lookup returns CDR1 PRHDT and CDR2 FYEKMQ (reference sequence). CDR3 sequence reads: CASSSPRTGRGIETQYF. The CDR3 DNA is TGTGCCAGCAGCTCCCCTCGGACAGGGAGAGGTATTGAGACCCAGTACTTC.

The chain recombines TRBV13 with TRBJ2-7; weak D call: TRBD1 (6 bases). Deletions cut 6 bases from V and 7 bases from J, with 19 bases between. The CDR3 spans 14 residues. The germline V gene has CDR1 PRHDT and CDR2 FYEKMQ (reference sequence). DNA of the CDR3: TGTGCCAGCAGTGAGGGGGTTCTTAGAGGGGAGCAGTACTTC. The encoded protein is CASSEGVLRGEQYF.

CDR3 DNA sequence: TGTGCCATCAGTGAGTCGATGGCTAGCGGGGTTTTGGACATTCAGTACTTC. Its protein product is CAISESMASGVLDIQYF. The V gene is TRBV10-3, the J gene TRBJ2-4, with 9 bases identical to TRBD2. CDR3 length: 17 amino acids. The J segment lost 8 bases and the V segment lost 0 bases, leaving 11 bases of the junction unmatched. Germline-derived CDR1 and CDR2 are ENHRY and SYGVKD.

The chain combines TRBV18 with TRBJ1-1, with no clear D. With 6 bases removed from V and 1 base from J, the gap between germline ends came to 9 bases. Germline-derived CDR1 and CDR2 are KGHSH and LQKENI. This CDR3 contains 13 residues. The CDR3 is CASSPNRNTEAFF. The DNA of the CDR3 is TGTGCCAGCTCGCCCAACAGGAACACTGAAGCTTTCTTT.

V gene TRBV5-4 combines with J gene TRBJ1-4; a possible D gene is TRBD1 (5 bases). V lost 4 bases to trimming and J lost 2 bases, with 9 bases between them. Per the germline V gene, CDR1 is SGHNT and CDR2 is YYREEE (reference sequence). The CDR3 runs to 14 residues. The chain's CDR3 is CASSPGVTNEKLFF. CDR3 nucleotide sequence: TGTGCCAGCAGCCCGGGGGTGACTAATGAAAAACTGTTTTTT.

The rearrangement uses TRBV11-2 and TRBJ2-7, with 9 bases aligning to TRBD1. With 5 bases clipped from V and 7 bases from J, the junction kept 6 bases outside the gene matches. This CDR3 has 13 residues. Germline V CDR1 and CDR2: SGHAT, FQNNGV. This chain's CDR3 is CASSTGGEGEQYF. CDR3 nucleotides: TGTGCCAGCAGCACAGGGGGCGAAGGGGAGCAGTACTTC. Full variable domain (missing parts from reference TRBV11-2 and TRBJ2-7): EAGVAQSPRYKIIEKRQSVAFWCNPISGHATLYWYQQILGQGPKLLIQFQNNGVVDDSQLPKDRFSAERLKGVDSTLKIQPAKLEDSAVYLCASSTGGEGEQYFGPGTRLTVT.

The chain joins TRBV4-2 to TRBJ1-1; 8 bases match TRBD1. The CDR3 sequence is 15 residues long. The V gene end was trimmed by 2 bases and the J gene end by 4 bases; junction bases not matched to a gene: 6. From germline, CDR1 is LGHNA and CDR2 YNFKEQ. The chain's CDR3 is CASSQRDTGGTEAFF. As DNA, the CDR3 is TGTGCCAGCAGCCAAAGGGACACAGGGGGCACTGAAGCTTTCTTT.

The CDR3, as DNA: TGTGCCAGCAGCACCCCCTCCGGCGGCTCCTACAATGAGCAGTTCTTC. Amino acids: CASSTPSGGSYNEQFF. The gene calls are TRBV9 and TRBJ2-1; D is unclear. Deletions cut 4 bases from V and 0 bases from J, with 14 bases between. The germline gives CDR1 SGDLS, CDR2 YYNGEE. The CDR3 runs 16 residues.

The V gene is TRBV6-4, the J gene TRBJ2-3; TRBD2 matches 7 bases. V trimming: 2 bases; J trimming: 7 bases; junction bases outside the gene matches: 9. CDR3 size: 15 residues. Per germline, CDR1 MRHNA and CDR2 SNTAGT. This CDR3 reads CASSDGGGRPYTQYF. The CDR3 DNA sequence: TGTGCCAGCAGTGACGGGGGGGGTCGCCCGTATACGCAGTATTTT.